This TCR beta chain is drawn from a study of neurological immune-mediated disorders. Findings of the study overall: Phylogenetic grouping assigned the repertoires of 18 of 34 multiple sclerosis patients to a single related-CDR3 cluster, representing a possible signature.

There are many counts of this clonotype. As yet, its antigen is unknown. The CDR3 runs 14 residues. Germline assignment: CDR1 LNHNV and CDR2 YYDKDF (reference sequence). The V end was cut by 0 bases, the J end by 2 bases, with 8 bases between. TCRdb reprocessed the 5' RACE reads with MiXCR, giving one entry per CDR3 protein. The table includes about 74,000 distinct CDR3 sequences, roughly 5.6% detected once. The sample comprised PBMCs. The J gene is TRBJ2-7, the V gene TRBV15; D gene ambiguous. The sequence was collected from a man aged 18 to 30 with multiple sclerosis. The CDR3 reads CATSRDRLAYEQYF. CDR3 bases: TGTGCCACCAGCAGAGATCGCTTAGCCTACGAGCAGTACTTC.